Given below is one T cell receptor beta chain in context. Its antigen is still unknown. There are 12 residues in the CDR3. The authors distributed each subset's genomic DNA evenly over several immunoSEQ plates. This table comes from immunoSEQ multiplex PCR, and its TCRdb copy is limited to in-frame clones, with some not included. The table lists around 720,000 clones, 73% of them singletons. This entry comes from a study of shared clonotypes between healthy human individuals. Study results and caveats: Sampling covered nothing but blood. Tissue TCR repertoires likely differ from those found in blood. The four-donor shared clonotypes exceeded non-shared clonotypes in generation probability, with non-shared ones scoring lower.

The specimen sequenced was memory CD4+ T cells sorted from blood. Subset here: CD45RA-negative fraction. The gene calls are TRBV21-1 and TRBJ1-2. TRBV21-1 corresponds to a pseudogene. The clonotype comes from a woman in her 30s in good health. As DNA, the CDR3 is TGTGCCAGCAGCAAAGGTCTCGGGGGCTACACCTTC. Protein product: CASSKGLGGYTF.